The 27 T cell receptor beta chains in this list originate from one sample, sequenced in a study of blood T cell repertoires in COVID-19. The repertoire was sequenced with immunoSEQ multiplex PCR; TCRdb's copy has only in-frame clones and lacks some. The sample includes about 250,000 clones, approximately 84% of them seen just once. Sequencing input: peripheral blood. Receptors originate from a person between 70 and 80 years old with COVID-19, enrolled during active disease.

The chain links TRBV9 to TRBJ1-1; D gene ambiguous. The CDR3 covers 13 residues. Germline assignment: CDR1 SGDLS and CDR2 YYNGEE. Trimming shortened V by 2 bases and J by 6 bases, and 11 bases separated the two germline ends. CDR3 residues: CASSVGVFAEAFF. CDR3 coding DNA: TGTGCCAGCAGCGTCGGGGTCTTCGCTGAAGCTTTCTTT.

This clone was seen only a few times. CDR3 nucleotides: TGTGCCAGCAAATCGGACACCGGGGAGCTGTTTTTT. Amino acid sequence: CASKSDTGELFF. This rearrangement joins TRBV11-2 to TRBJ2-2; unclear D gene. Per germline, CDR1 SGHAT and CDR2 FQNNGV. V lost 7 bases, J lost 3 bases, and 6 bases lay in between. CDR3 length equals 12 residues.

This sequence joins TRBV7-8 and TRBJ1-5; D may be TRBD1 (5 bases). Germline V CDR1 and CDR2: SGHVS, FQNEAQ. V was trimmed by 0 bases and J by 2 bases, leaving 14 bases between them. The CDR3 has 17 amino acids. CDR3 protein: CASSLAIRGGGNQPQHF. The CDR3 DNA follows: TGTGCCAGCAGCTTAGCTATAAGGGGTGGAGGCAATCAGCCCCAGCATTTT.

J is TRBJ2-1 and V is TRBV18, with D perhaps TRBD2 (5 bases). V was cut by 4 bases and J by 8 bases, with 12 bases left in between. The CDR3 covers 13 residues. CDR1 and CDR2 from the germline V gene are KGHSH and LQKENI. CDR3 in DNA: TGTGCCAGCTCACTGGCGGGTAAAGATGAGCAGTTCTTC. It translates to CASSLAGKDEQFF.

This chain connects TRBV5-1 to TRBJ2-2; perhaps TRBD1 as D (6 bases). Trimming shortened V by 1 base and J by 0 bases, and 7 bases separated the two germline ends. From germline, CDR1 is SGHRS and CDR2 YFSETQ. The CDR3 runs 15 residues. Here the CDR3 reads CASSLSGANTGELFF. For the CDR3, the DNA is TGCGCCAGCAGCTTGTCAGGGGCGAACACCGGGGAGCTGTTTTTT.

This clone appeared a single time. The chain couples TRBV19 to TRBJ2-1, with 10 bases fitting TRBD2. Germline values: CDR1 LNHDA, CDR2 SQIVND (reference sequence). This CDR3 has 20 residues. J gave up 0 bases and V 1 base, and 12 bases lay outside the gene matches. The CDR3 bases are TGTGCCAGTAGTATAGGGCGATGGGCTAGCGGGAGAGGCTCCTACAATGAGCAGTTCTTC. Protein sequence: CASSIGRWASGRGSYNEQFF.

The gene calls are TRBV7-6 and TRBJ2-7; 10 bases map to TRBD2. The V gene end was trimmed by 5 bases and the J gene end by 0 bases; junction bases not matched to a gene: 10. CDR1 is SGHVS and CDR2 is FNYEAQ in the germline V gene. This CDR3 contains 17 residues. The CDR3 loop reads CASSQNPPSGSSYEQYF. The CDR3 DNA sequence: TGTGCCAGCAGCCAGAACCCGCCTAGCGGGAGCTCCTACGAGCAGTACTTC.

The rearrangement uses TRBV3-1 (or the pseudogene TRBV3-2) and TRBJ1-5; TRBD1 is a possible D gene (6 bases). CDR1 is LGHDT, CDR2 YNNKEL, per germline (reference sequence). The CDR3 runs to 15 residues. V lost 5 bases and J 7 bases, leaving 18 bases between the germline ends. CDR3 in amino acids: CASSVGGEVWQPQHF. Written as DNA, the CDR3 is TGTGCCAGCAGCGTAGGGGGGGAGGTATGGCAGCCCCAGCATTTT.

J is TRBJ2-6 and V is TRBV29-1; perhaps TRBD1 as D (7 bases). Deletions cut 6 bases from V and 2 bases from J, with 20 bases between. The CDR3 has 17 residues. Per the germline V gene, CDR1 is SQVTM and CDR2 is ANQGSEA. CDR3 loop: CSVGGTEGVAGANVLTF. CDR3 in DNA: TGCAGCGTCGGAGGGACAGAGGGGGTTGCTGGGGCCAACGTCCTGACTTTC. Using reference TRBV29-1 and TRBJ2-6 for the parts outside the CDR3, the full variable domain is SAVISQKPSRDICQRGTSLTIQCQVDSQVTMMFWYRQQPGQSLTLIATANQGSEATYESGFVIDKFPISRPNLTFSTLTVSNMSPEDSSIYLCSVGGTEGVAGANVLTFGAGSRLTVL.

The genes are TRBV27 and TRBJ2-2, with D possibly being TRBD2 (5 bases). Trimming pared 2 bases from V and 6 bases from J, leaving 13 bases between. Germline V CDR1 and CDR2: MNHEY, SMNVEV (reference sequence). The CDR3 runs to 15 residues. In DNA form, the CDR3 reads TGTGCCAGCAGTTTAATCGGGATGGGTCCCGGGGAGCTGTTTTTT. Protein: CASSLIGMGPGELFF.

The chain has TRBV19 and TRBJ2-2; the D gene is possibly TRBD2 (6 bases). Germline-derived CDR1 and CDR2 are LNHDA and SQIVND (reference sequence). The CDR3 length is 17 residues. The germline V and J ends were trimmed by 7 bases and 6 bases, with 24 bases remaining between them. CDR3 in amino acids: CASTVLGGLTGAGELFF. As DNA, the CDR3 is TGTGCCAGTACCGTACTTGGCGGACTGACGGGGGCCGGGGAGCTGTTTTTT.

The rearrangement joins TRBV4-3 to TRBJ1-2; tentative D call: TRBD1 (5 bases). The CDR3 covers 14 residues. V dropped 4 bases and J dropped 2 bases, with 11 bases sitting between them. Germline-derived CDR1 and CDR2 are LGHNA and YSLEER. The CDR3 coding sequence is TGCGCCAGCAGCCCGCTGGACACGAACTATGGCTACACCTTC. Translating it yields CASSPLDTNYGYTF.

V gene TRBV19 combines with J gene TRBJ1-1; D gene uncertain. Germline-derived CDR1 and CDR2 are LNHDA and SQIVND (reference sequence). The length of the CDR3 is 13 residues. The germline V and J ends were trimmed by 4 bases and 5 bases, with 11 bases remaining between them. DNA of the CDR3: TGTGCCAGTAGTAATCGGGGTGAGACTGAAGCTTTCTTT. Translated: CASSNRGETEAFF.

The count of this clone is one. The CDR3 sequence is CASSPRTGVDTQYF. CDR3 sequence (DNA): TGTGCCAGTAGCCCCAGGACAGGGGTTGATACGCAGTATTTT. The rearrangement uses TRBV19 and TRBJ2-3, with 9 bases that match TRBD1. The V gene's germline CDR1 is LNHDA and CDR2 SQIVND (reference sequence). The CDR3 covers 14 residues. V was clipped by 6 bases and J by 6 bases; unmatched bases: 7.

The chain carries TRBV7-9 and TRBJ1-2; 7 bases are shared with TRBD1. The V gene's germline CDR1 is SEHNR and CDR2 FQNEAQ (reference sequence). V was clipped by 5 bases and J by 4 bases; unmatched bases: 1. The CDR3 runs 12 residues. CDR3 loop: CASSGQAYGYTF. The CDR3 DNA reads as TGTGCCAGCAGCGGACAGGCCTATGGCTACACCTTC.

This clone was observed a few times. V and J are TRBV7-2 and TRBJ1-6, with 7 bases fitting TRBD1. The CDR3 is made up of 14 amino acids. Trimming at V came to 6 bases and at J to 6 bases, leaving 5 bases not matched to a gene. Germline CDR1 reads SGHTA; CDR2 reads FQGNSA. The CDR3 here is CASRPGQPNSPLHF. The CDR3 DNA follows: TGTGCCAGCAGACCGGGACAGCCTAATTCACCCCTCCACTTT. The entire variable domain, with the rest obtained from reference TRBV7-2 and TRBJ1-6, is as follows: GAGVSQSPSNKVTEKGKDVELRCDPISGHTALYWYRQSLGQGLEFLIYFQGNSAPDKSGLPSDRFSAERTGGSVSTLTIQRTQQEDSAVYLCASRPGQPNSPLHFGNGTRLTVT.

CDR3 in amino acids: CASSDQGASYNEQFF. CDR3 coding DNA: TGTGCCAGCAGTGACCAGGGGGCGTCCTACAATGAGCAGTTCTTC. The V and J genes are TRBV25-1 and TRBJ2-1; 8 nucleotides agree with TRBD1. The CDR3 has 15 residues. The J segment lost 1 base and the V segment lost 3 bases, leaving 2 bases of the junction unmatched. CDR1 is MGHDK, CDR2 SYGVNS, per germline.

The chain couples TRBV11-2 to TRBJ1-3; D unclear. This CDR3 has 15 residues. Germline V gene data show CDR1 as SGHAT and CDR2 as FQNNGV. V was clipped by 0 bases and J by 3 bases, with 9 bases between them. The CDR3 spells CASSLDGRLGNTIYF. Here the CDR3 DNA reads TGTGCCAGCAGCTTAGACGGCAGACTTGGAAACACCATATATTTT.

The sample holds one count of this clone. This chain uses TRBV11-2 with TRBJ1-6; 9 bases map to TRBD1. The CDR3 totals 16 residues. The V segment lost 5 bases and the J segment 5 bases; nucleotides outside the gene matches: 7. Germline V CDR1 and CDR2: SGHAT, FQNNGV. CDR3 nucleotides: TGTGCCAGCAGCCCCGACAGGGGGAGTCATAATTCACCCCTCCACTTT. Translation gives CASSPDRGSHNSPLHF.

This rearrangement joins TRBV19 to TRBJ2-3; D possibly corresponds to TRBD2 (6 bases). Germline V gene lookup returns CDR1 LNHDA and CDR2 SQIVND (reference sequence). Trimming took 3 bases from V and 6 from J, leaving 16 bases between them. CDR3 length equals 15 residues. This CDR3 reads CASSIGGYGLDTQYF. CDR3 in DNA: TGTGCCAGTAGTATCGGAGGGTATGGTTTGGATACGCAGTATTTT. The full variable domain, in which reference TRBV19 and TRBJ2-3 provide the parts outside the CDR3, is DGGITQSPKYLFRKEGQNVTLSCEQNLNHDAMYWYRQDPGQGLRLIYYSQIVNDFQKGDIAEGYSVSREKKESFPLTVTSAQKNPTAFYLCASSIGGYGLDTQYFGPGTRLTVL.

The chain joins TRBV10-3 to TRBJ2-7; TRBD1 might be the D (6 bases). CDR3 length: 13 residues. Deletions cut 4 bases from V and 2 bases from J, with 9 bases between. The germline CDR1 and CDR2 sequences are ENHRY and SYGVKD. CDR3 sequence: CAISVGQPYEQYF. DNA for the CDR3: TGTGCCATCAGTGTTGGACAGCCCTACGAGCAGTACTTC.

This chain connects TRBV27 to TRBJ2-1; D possibly corresponds to TRBD2 (7 bases). CDR3 length: 15 residues. The V gene lost 7 bases and the J gene lost 10 bases, with 23 bases spanning the gap. From germline, CDR1 is MNHEY and CDR2 SMNVEV (reference sequence). CDR3 sequence (DNA): TGTGCCAGCACCCCCCTAGGGGGGGGAGGAGACGAGCAGTTCTTC. Its protein product is CASTPLGGGGDEQFF.

The chain combines TRBV19 with TRBJ2-6, with unresolved D. The CDR3 is made up of 14 amino acids. Looked up from germline, CDR1 is LNHDA and CDR2 is SQIVND (reference sequence). Trimming removed 3 bases from V and 0 bases from J, with 3 bases in between. The CDR3 loop is CASSISSGANVLTF. CDR3 DNA sequence: TGTGCCAGTAGTATCAGCTCTGGGGCCAACGTCCTGACTTTC.

The J gene is TRBJ1-1, the V gene TRBV5-1; 7 positions match TRBD1. This CDR3 is 14 amino acids long. CDR1 is SGHRS and CDR2 is YFSETQ in the germline V gene. Trimming cost V 6 bases and J 10 bases; bases outside gene matches: 15. The CDR3 DNA follows: TGCGCCAGCAACCTAAATACAGGGGCCAGAGCAGCTTTCTTT. As protein: CASNLNTGARAAFF.

CDR3 bases: TGTGCCAGCAGCACCCGACTAGCGGGGGCCGGGGAGCTGTTTTTT. It yields the protein CASSTRLAGAGELFF. The rearrangement joins TRBV14 to TRBJ2-2; 12 bases map to TRBD2. The junction had 4 bases not matched to a gene; V was cut back by 5 bases and J by 6 bases. There are 15 residues in the CDR3. Germline loops: CDR1 SGHDN, CDR2 FVKESK.

The V gene is TRBV4-1, the J gene TRBJ2-7; TRBD2 is a possible D gene (6 bases). CDR1 and CDR2 from the germline V gene are MGHRA and YSYEKL. This CDR3 is 15 amino acids long. V lost 1 base to trimming and J lost 9 bases, with 19 bases between them. CDR3 region: CASSQVASVPGGQYF. CDR3 sequence (DNA): TGCGCCAGCAGCCAAGTGGCTAGCGTCCCAGGAGGGCAGTACTTC.

The chain recombines TRBV29-1 with TRBJ2-1; possibly TRBD1 for D (5 bases). CDR1 is SQVTM and CDR2 is ANQGSEA in the germline V gene. There are 12 residues in the CDR3. The CDR3 DNA reads as TGCGGAGCAGGGTTATCGTCCAATGAGCAGTTCTTC. This translates into CGAGLSSNEQFF.